The rows below give T cell receptor beta chains drawn from one sample of a study of T cell responses to AZD1222 COVID-19 vaccine. Sequencing used immunoSEQ multiplex PCR; TCRdb keeps in-frame clones, though not all of them. This sample has some 110,000 clones, with roughly 87% found just once. This specimen was peripheral blood, taken 28 days after the second AZD1222 dose. The source is an adult who received the AZD1222 COVID-19 vaccine. CDR3s include the opening cysteine and the closing phenylalanine or tryptophan. The D gene is left open where the match is weak. Clone size, where shown, is once, few, many, or a class for clones that have expanded.

len	abundance	v_gene	j_gene	d_gene	CDR3nt	CDR3aa
13	-	TRBV28	TRBJ1-5	-	TGTGCCGGACAGAGGACCCCGAATCAGCCCCAGCATTTT	CAGQRTPNQPQHF
15	-	TRBV4-3	TRBJ2-7	-	TGCGCCAGCAGCCAAGAAGGGGCCCACAGCTACGAGCAGTACTTC	CASSQEGAHSYEQYF
13	-	TRBV4-3	TRBJ2-2	-	TGCGCCAGCAGCCAAGGGGAGTCCGGGGAGCTGTTTTTT	CASSQGESGELFF
16	-	TRBV19	TRBJ2-3	-	TGTGCCAGTAGTTCAAGGGGACTCCCGCGCGCAGATACGCAGTATTTT	CASSSRGLPRADTQYF
16	-	TRBV5-1	TRBJ2-2	TRBD2	TGCGCCAGCAGCTTGGGACTAGCGGGGAACACCGGGGAGCTGTTTTTT	CASSLGLAGNTGELFF
13	-	TRBV25-1	TRBJ2-7	-	TGTGCCAGCAGGAGGGGCAATGGTGGCGAGCAGTACTTC	CASRRGNGGEQYF
15	-	TRBV7-8	TRBJ2-6	-	TGTGCCAGCAGCTTAAGTGTGTCCGGGGCCAACGTCCTGACTTTC	CASSLSVSGANVLTF
16	-	TRBV5-1	TRBJ2-7	TRBD1	TGCGCCAGCAGCTTGTCAACGGGACAGGGGACCTACGAGCAGTACTTC	CASSLSTGQGTYEQYF
15	few	TRBV24-1	TRBJ2-2	-	TGTGCCACCGGGGTTGGGGGCGAGGACACCGGGGAGCTGTTTTTT	CATGVGGEDTGELFF
14	-	TRBV5-8	TRBJ1-1	-	TGTGCCAGCAGCTTAGGTCAGACGGACACTGAAGCTTTCTTT	CASSLGQTDTEAFF
15	-	TRBV28	TRBJ1-1	TRBD1	TGTGCCAGCAGTCGATTGACAGGGATGGACGGGGAAGCTTTCTTT	CASSRLTGMDGEAFF
11	-	TRBV6-5	TRBJ1-1	-	TGTGCCAGCAGTTACTCGACGGAGGCTTTCTTT	CASSYSTEAFF
15	-	TRBV4-1	TRBJ1-6	-	TGCGCCAGCAGCCAAGGCAGGACGAGTAATTCACCCCTCCACTTT	CASSQGRTSNSPLHF
13	-	TRBV4-3	TRBJ1-3	-	TGCGCCAGCAGCCAAGGCCCGGGGGACACCATATATTTT	CASSQGPGDTIYF
14	-	TRBV27	TRBJ2-7	-	TGTGCCAGCAGTTTTGAAGGCAGCCGCTACGAGCAGTACTTC	CASSFEGSRYEQYF
17	-	TRBV18	TRBJ2-7	TRBD1	TGTGCCAGCTCCGCCCGGACAGGGGATTACCGGTCCTACGAGCAGTACTTC	CASSARTGDYRSYEQYF
13	-	TRBV10-2	TRBJ2-7	-	TGCGCCAGCAGACCCACTAGCTACGGCGAGCAGTACTTC	CASRPTSYGEQYF
16	-	TRBV19	TRBJ1-5	-	TGTGCCAGTAGTATAGACGGAGTTTTCGTGGGTCAGCCCCAGCATTTT	CASSIDGVFVGQPQHF
14	-	TRBV7-9	TRBJ2-2	TRBD1	TGTGCCAGCGGGGACAGGGTTGATACCGGGGAGCTGTTTTTT	CASGDRVDTGELFF
18	-	TRBV5-1	TRBJ2-6	TRBD1	TGCGCCAGCAGCTTGCGGGGACAGGCGATCTCTGGGGCCAACGTCCTGACTTTC	CASSLRGQAISGANVLTF
15	-	TRBV9	TRBJ1-1	-	TGTGCCAGCAGCGTAGTAGGGGATGGTAATAGGCCGGCTTTCTTT	CASSVVGDGNRPAFF
14	-	TRBV10-3	TRBJ2-7	TRBD2	TGTGCCATCAGTCGCCTAGCGGGAGGATCCGAGCAGTACTTC	CAISRLAGGSEQYF
14	-	TRBV4-3	TRBJ2-7	TRBD1	TGCGCCAGCAGCCAAGGGGACAGGGGCTACGAGCAGTACTTC	CASSQGDRGYEQYF
17	-	TRBV5-1	TRBJ2-3	TRBD2	TGCGCCAGCAGCTTGGCCCCTAGCGGGCTGAGCACAGATACGCAGTATTTT	CASSLAPSGLSTDTQYF
17	-	TRBV29-1	TRBJ2-3	TRBD2	TGCAGCGTTGGTAGCGGGAGGCCAACGGGCGGCACAGATACGCAGTATTTT	CSVGSGRPTGGTDTQYF
14	-	TRBV7-2	TRBJ2-7	TRBD2	TGTGCCAGCAGCTCCGGGACTAGTCTTCTCGAGCAGTACTTC	CASSSGTSLLEQYF
17	few	TRBV28	TRBJ2-7	-	TGTGCCAGCAGTTTACGAGACAGAGCTTTTATCGCCTACGAGCAGTACTTC	CASSLRDRAFIAYEQYF
14	-	TRBV5-1	TRBJ2-7	TRBD1	TGCGCCAGCAGCACGACAGGGGAAAAGTACGAGCAGTACTTC	CASSTTGEKYEQYF
15	-	TRBV9	TRBJ1-5	TRBD1	TGTGCCAGCAGCGCTGGGGGACAGTCCAGTCAGCCCCAGCATTTT	CASSAGGQSSQPQHF
11	-	TRBV12-3/TRBV12-4	TRBJ2-7	-	TGTGCCGTAGGGTCCTATTACGAGCAGTACTTC	CAVGSYYEQYF
18	-	TRBV10-3	TRBJ2-1	TRBD2	TGTGCCATCAGGGCGGGACTAGCGGGAGGGCCTTTTGGCAATGAGCAGTTCTTC	CAIRAGLAGGPFGNEQFF
14	once	TRBV28	TRBJ1-2	TRBD1	TGTGCCAGCAGCTCAGGGGGCTACAACTATGGCTACACCTTC	CASSSGGYNYGYTF
13	-	TRBV5-4	TRBJ1-2	-	TGTGCCAGCAGCCCCCCCGGGGGCTATGGCTACACCTTC	CASSPPGGYGYTF
16	-	TRBV11-2	TRBJ2-7	TRBD2	TGTGCCAGCAGCTTAGATAGGCGGCGGGAGTATTACGAGCAGTACTTC	CASSLDRRREYYEQYF
15	-	TRBV7-6	TRBJ2-3	TRBD2	TGTGCCAGCAGCTATTTCCGGGAGGGCCTAGATACGCAGTATTTT	CASSYFREGLDTQYF
16	few	TRBV7-2	TRBJ2-3	-	TGTGCCAGCAGCTTAGCGCGTCATAATGGGGCGGATACGCAGTATTTT	CASSLARHNGADTQYF
13	-	TRBV29-1	TRBJ1-5	-	TGCAGCGTTGAGGTCCACAAAGGTCAGCCCCAGCATTTT	CSVEVHKGQPQHF
13	-	TRBV7-7	TRBJ2-3	-	TGTGCCAGCGCCACATCGGGCACAGATACGCAGTATTTT	CASATSGTDTQYF
11	once	TRBV20-1	TRBJ2-3	-	TGCAGTGCTAGGAGCACAGATACGCAGTATTTT	CSARSTDTQYF
14	few	TRBV29-1	TRBJ2-7	TRBD2	TGCAGCGTTTTAGAGGGGAGCGGGAGGTACGAGCAGTACTTC	CSVLEGSGRYEQYF
15	-	TRBV7-3	TRBJ2-1	-	TGTGCCAGCAGCCGAGGGGGGACAAGCAACAATGAGCAGTTCTTC	CASSRGGTSNNEQFF
15	many	TRBV28	TRBJ2-7	-	TGTGCCAGCAGTTTAAGTGCGACCCCTTCCTACGAGCAGTACTTC	CASSLSATPSYEQYF
15	-	TRBV6-2/TRBV6-3	TRBJ2-3	-	TGTGCCAGCAGCAGAGACAGGATTAGCACAGATACGCAGTATTTT	CASSRDRISTDTQYF
17	-	TRBV5-1	TRBJ2-3	TRBD1	TGCGCCAGCAGCTTGGCCGCAGCCGGGACAGGGCTAGATACGCAGTATTTT	CASSLAAAGTGLDTQYF
16	-	TRBV19	TRBJ2-7	TRBD1	TGTGCCAGTAGTTCTCTCGGGACAGGGGGCCTCTACGAGCAGTACTTC	CASSSLGTGGLYEQYF
16	-	TRBV29-1	TRBJ2-5	TRBD2	TGCAGCGTTTTTTATCGTCGGGGAGCGGGAAGAGAGACCCAGTACTTC	CSVFYRRGAGRETQYF
11	-	TRBV20-1	TRBJ2-7	-	TGCAGTGCTTTCACTAGTGGCGAGCAGTACTTC	CSAFTSGEQYF
14	-	TRBV7-8	TRBJ1-1	TRBD1	TGTGCCAGCAGCTGGGGACAGGCTAACACTGAAGCTTTCTTT	CASSWGQANTEAFF
14	-	TRBV28	TRBJ1-2	-	TGTGCCAGCAGTTTATCACAGGCTGGCTATGGCTACACCTTC	CASSLSQAGYGYTF
13	-	TRBV19	TRBJ2-7	-	TGTGCCAGCTCTCCAGCGGCAGGCTCCGAGCAGTACTTC	CASSPAAGSEQYF
16	once	TRBV28	TRBJ2-1	TRBD2	TGTGCCAGCAGTTCCCGCCCGACTAGCACTGGCAATGAGCAGTTCTTC	CASSSRPTSTGNEQFF
11	-	TRBV29-1	TRBJ1-1	-	TGCAGCGCGACAGCGAACACTGAAGCTTTCTTT	CSATANTEAFF
17	once	TRBV6-2/TRBV6-3	TRBJ2-3	-	TGTGCCAGTAGTTTGGTTAGTGGAGGGGTATGGACAGATACGCAGTATTTT	CASSLVSGGVWTDTQYF
16	-	TRBV3-1/TRBV3-2	TRBJ2-2	-	TGTGCCAGCAGCCAAGGGTGGGCAGATAACACCGGGGAGCTGTTTTTT	CASSQGWADNTGELFF
14	-	TRBV6-5	TRBJ2-7	TRBD2	TGTGCCAGCAGTCTAGCGGGAGACTCCTACGAGCAGTACTTC	CASSLAGDSYEQYF
14	-	TRBV9	TRBJ2-7	-	TGTGCCAGCAGCGCCCGGGCCTGGGTAGAGGAGCAGTACTTC	CASSARAWVEEQYF
16	-	TRBV19	TRBJ1-4	-	TGTGCCAGTAGTACGGTGGGGGGACCAACTAATGAAAAACTGTTTTTT	CASSTVGGPTNEKLFF